This T cell receptor gamma chain was retrieved from a study of gamma-delta chains in newborns, infants, children. On the study more broadly: Polyclonal expansion of innate γδ T cells after birth follows microbial exposure.

TCRdb fed the reads to CATT. The sample has 2,000 to 2,500 gamma-chain clones, around 40% seen once. CDR3 length equals 12 residues. Germline-derived CDR1 and CDR2 are GITISATS and ISYDGTV (reference sequence). Trimming took 2 bases from V and 8 from J; bases not matched to a gene: 6. The sample comprised blood. The chain joins TRGV9 to TRGJ1 or TRGJ2. TCRdb carries no J gene annotation; the J gene was assigned here by matching the DNA with germline. The sequence derives from a child who was a newborn, infant or young child, either healthy, febrile or measles-vaccinated (not recorded which). DNA of the CDR3: TGTGCCTTGTGGGAGGAATTCCATAAGAAACTCTTT. It encodes CALWEEFHKKLF.